The text below deals with one TCR beta chain. The antigen remains unidentified. The entry originates in a study of CD8+ T cells in alopecia areata. Overall study results and limits: Scalp and blood samples kept many expanded lesional clones throughout tofacitinib. Having just one nonresponder leaves the connection between baseline CD8+ expansion and response unresolved. Significant decreases in scalp clonality and expanded CD8+ clones followed tofacitinib treatment.

V was pared by 4 bases and J by 2 bases, with 2 bases of the junction left unmatched. The CDR3 loop spans 13 amino acids. CDR1 and CDR2 from the germline V gene are LNHDA and SQIVND (reference sequence). RNA, once extracted, was reverse transcribed into cDNA for use as the sequencing template. Here immunoSEQ multiplex PCR was the method, and the copy in TCRdb shows in-frame clones only, minus some. The sample lists 120,000 to 150,000 clones; roughly 82% were seen once. Indicated treatment: oral pan-JAK inhibitor, 5-10 mg twice daily. V and J are TRBV19 and TRBJ2-7; TRBD1 aligns across 7 bases. This clonotype originated in a human donor with alopecia areata. This material consisted of CD8+ T cells sorted from blood, taken at week 4, from a patient treated with tofacitinib. The CDR3 reads CASSNRGPYEQYF. The CDR3, as DNA: TGTGCCAGTAGTAACAGGGGCCCCTACGAGCAGTACTTC.